The 16 T cell receptor beta chains below come from one sample, sequenced in a study of tumor-infiltrating lymphocytes in oesophageal squamous cell carcinoma. TCRdb passed the PCR reads through MiXCR, listing each CDR3 protein once. This table holds tens of thousands of distinct CDR3 sequences, approximately 35% found once. What was sequenced was esophageal tumor tissue. These receptors came from a female donor with esophageal squamous cell carcinoma.

Concerning this clonotype: It is likely a read error, because the conserved phenylalanine at the end of the CDR3 is missing. It is unclear where the CDR3 begins or ends on the DNA, so no DNA is shown, and the CDR3 is as TCRdb lists it. This chain connects TRBV28 to TRBJ1-3. The CDR3 spans 8 residues, counting both ends. Germline assignment: CDR1 MDHEN and CDR2 SYDVKM. The CDR3 reads CASSWGLA.

As concerns this clonotype: Since a much larger clone is just one base distant, this may be a read error. The rearrangement uses TRBV7-3 and TRBJ2-7, with D hard to call. The germline V and J ends were trimmed by 1 base and 7 bases, with 11 bases remaining between them. Germline CDR1 SGHTA, CDR2 FQGTGA. The CDR3 contains 13 residues. CDR3 sequence: CASSLRSDNEQYF. The CDR3 DNA is TGTGCCAGCAGCTTAAGAAGCGACAATGAGCAGTACTTC.

This clonotype has a count of ten or more. The chain employs TRBV28 and TRBJ1-5, with D unclear. Looked up from germline, CDR1 is MDHEN and CDR2 is SYDVKM. The V end lost 3 bases, the J end lost 7 bases, and 7 bases lay between the germline ends. The CDR3 sequence is 12 residues long. The CDR3 reads CASSLGGQPQHF. CDR3 nucleotides: TGTGCCAGCAGTTTGGGTGGACAGCCCCAGCATTTT.

In its sample, this clonotype was seen a few times. Germline and junction disagree at one end, which may indicate a read error. This sequence joins TRBV6-6 and TRBJ1-1, with D possibly being TRBD1 (6 bases). The CDR3 has 14 residues. CDR1 and CDR2 from the germline V gene are MNHNY and SVGAGI (reference sequence). The CDR3: CASNYQQGNTEAFF. In DNA form, the CDR3 reads TGTGCCAGCAATTACCAACAGGGAAACACTGAAGCTTTCTTT.

This sequence joins TRBV11-2 and TRBJ2-1; 10 positions agree with TRBD1. V dropped 5 bases and J dropped 3; count of bases not matched to a gene: 4. This CDR3 region has 15 residues. The germline V gene encodes CDR1 SGHAT and CDR2 FQNNGV. The CDR3 protein is CASSRQGANYNEQFF. CDR3 DNA sequence: TGTGCCAGCAGCCGACAGGGGGCGAACTACAATGAGCAGTTCTTC.

This clonotype was picked up a small number of times. A much larger clone lies one base from this, so it may be a read error. The V call is TRBV5-6, the J call TRBJ2-6; D perhaps matches TRBD2 (6 bases). Judging by the DNA end, TRBJ2-7 fits better; the J call may be wrong. The CDR3 contains 14 residues. Per germline, CDR1 SGHDT and CDR2 YYEEEE. This CDR3 is CASSWGTSLNEQYF. In DNA, the CDR3 is TGTGCCAGCAGCTGGGGGACTTCGCTTAATGAGCAGTACTTC.

Concerning this clonotype: The CDR3 does not close with the conserved phenylalanine or tryptophan, likely indicating a read error. The chain links TRBV12-3 or TRBV12-4 to TRBJ2-1, with 8 bases lining up with TRBD2. The better agreement between TRBJ2-5 and the DNA end casts doubt on the J call. The CDR3 loop spans 16 amino acids. The CDR3 coding sequence is TGTGCCAGCAGCGCGACTAGCGAGGGCAACCAAGAGACCCAGTACTTG. This codes for CASSATSEGNQETQYL.

This clonotype came up many times. This may be a read error: a much more frequent sequence differs by one nucleotide. This chain joins TRBV24-1 and TRBJ2-1; no clear D. Near its end, the DNA agrees better with TRBJ2-7, so the J call may be wrong. This CDR3 comprises 16 residues. Germline-derived CDR1 and CDR2 are KGHDR and SFDVKD. This CDR3 is CATSDASGDNYNEQYF. The CDR3 DNA reads as TGTGCCACCAGTGATGCGTCTGGAGACAACTACAATGAGCAGTACTTC.

The rearrangement uses TRBV10-3 and TRBJ2-5; D not certain. The J call could be wrong; TRBJ2-3 is a better fit for the DNA end. This CDR3 is 13 amino acids long. Germline CDR1 ENHRY, CDR2 SYGVKD. The CDR3 DNA follows: TGTGCCATCAGTCCAACTCGCACAGATACGCAGTATTTT. Its translation: CAISPTRTDTQYF.

In this sample, this clonotype turned up many times. The CDR3 DNA follows: TGTGCCAGCACCCCAACCGCCTCGAGCTCCTACGAGCAGTACTTC. Encoded protein: CASTPTASSSYEQYF. V usage is TRBV6-1 and J usage is TRBJ2-7, with unresolved D. Germline loops: CDR1 MNHNS, CDR2 SASEGT. V dropped 7 bases and J dropped 0 bases, with 16 bases sitting between them. CDR3 length: 15 residues.

This clonotype is medium-sized by share. Compared with germline, one end of the junction differs, possibly owing to a read error. The chain combines TRBV7-7 with TRBJ2-3, with unresolved D. The V gene's germline CDR1 is SSHAT and CDR2 FNYEAQ (reference sequence). The CDR3 has 17 amino acids. The CDR3 here is CASSKSGEVSRTDTQYF. In nucleotides, the CDR3 is TGTGCTAGCAGTAAATCCGGCGAAGTATCCCGCACAGATACGCAGTATTTT.

This clonotype was seen at least ten times. The chain uses TRBV6-1 and TRBJ1-5; maybe TRBD1 (6 bases). The CDR3 is 15 residues long. The germline gives CDR1 MNHNS, CDR2 SASEGT. Trimming removed 6 bases from V and 4 bases from J, with 16 bases in between. Here the CDR3 DNA reads TGTGCCAGCAGGGGGGGGACATCGAAAAATCAGCCCCAGCATTTT. Protein product: CASRGGTSKNQPQHF.

The chain combines TRBV15 with TRBJ1-2; a weak D match, TRBD1 (5 bases). Germline V gene data show CDR1 as LNHNV and CDR2 as YYDKDF (reference sequence). V dropped 3 bases and J dropped 6 bases, with 17 bases sitting between them. The CDR3 spans 15 residues. CDR3 loop: CATSSHGAERNGYTF. CDR3 in DNA: TGTGCCACCAGCAGCCACGGGGCAGAGCGGAATGGCTACACCTTC. Based on the CDR3 plus reference TRBV15 and TRBJ1-2, the full variable domain is DAMVIQNPRYQVTQFGKPVTLSCSQTLNHNVMYWYQQKSSQAPKLLFHYYDKDFNNEADTPDNFQSRRPNTSFCFLDIRSPGLGDTAMYLCATSSHGAERNGYTFGSGTRLTVV.

This clonotype has a count of ten or more. The V call is TRBV6-1, the J call TRBJ2-3; D may correspond to TRBD1 or TRBD2 (5 bases each). The CDR3 extends over 15 amino acids. Trimming stripped 7 bases from V and 4 bases from J, with 18 bases between. Germline V gives CDR1 MNHNS, CDR2 SASEGT. For the CDR3, the DNA is TGTGCCAGCAAGGGGATTAAAGGCGGGTCAGATACGCAGTATTTT. This sequence encodes CASKGIKGGSDTQYF.

This chain links TRBV12-3 or TRBV12-4 with TRBJ2-1; D is uncertain. The assigned J gene may be wrong: the sequence end matches TRBJ2-7 better. The CDR3 loop spans 13 amino acids. CDR3 DNA sequence: TGTGCCAGCAGTTTAGTTGGCCCCTACGAGCAGTACTTC. Translating it yields CASSLVGPYEQYF.

The chain recombines TRBV18 with TRBJ2-3; 7 positions agree with TRBD2. Germline V gene data show CDR1 as KGHSH and CDR2 as LQKENI. V was pared by 3 bases and J by 0 bases, with 0 bases of the junction left unmatched. The CDR3 consists of 14 residues. DNA for the CDR3: TGTGCCAGCTCACCTAGCGGGAGCACAGATACGCAGTATTTT. It yields the protein CASSPSGSTDTQYF. Full variable domain (remainder filled in from reference TRBV18 and TRBJ2-3): NAGVMQNPRHLVRRRGQEARLRCSPMKGHSHVYWYRQLPEEGLKFMVYLQKENIIDESGMPKERFSAEFPKEGPSILRIQQVVRGDSAAYFCASSPSGSTDTQYFGPGTRLTVL.